Following are 12 T cell receptor beta chains from one sample sequenced in a study of blood T cell repertoires in COVID-19. The protocol was immunoSEQ multiplex PCR, while the TCRdb copy is restricted to in-frame clones and leaves out a portion. The repertoire holds approximately 140,000 clones, about 86% seen once, with less than 3.5% in the top ten. Sequencing was done on a sample of peripheral blood. Every receptor here comes from a man aged 70 or older with acute or convalescent COVID-19.

The rearrangement links TRBV3-1 (or the pseudogene TRBV3-2) to TRBJ1-2; D not certain. V shed 1 base and J shed 1 base, with 7 bases lying between them. This CDR3 is 14 amino acids long. The germline V gene encodes CDR1 LGHDT and CDR2 YNNKEL (reference sequence). The CDR3 nucleotides are TGTGCCAGCAGCCAAGCAACTTATAACTATGGCTACACCTTC. This encodes CASSQATYNYGYTF.

This clone was detected once. This rearrangement joins TRBV5-1 to TRBJ1-1, with 9 bases that match TRBD1. V trimming: 4 bases; J trimming: 5 bases; junction bases outside the gene matches: 6. The CDR3 sequence is 14 residues long. Germline V gene sequence: CDR1 SGHRS, CDR2 YFSETQ. CDR3 nucleotide sequence: TGCGCCAGCAGCCCGACAGGGGGAGCGACTGAAGCTTTCTTT. Its translation is CASSPTGGATEAFF.

This clone was counted a few times. The chain carries TRBV6-6 and TRBJ1-6; TRBD1 agrees at 7 bases. The germline V gene encodes CDR1 MNHNY and CDR2 SVGAGI (reference sequence). V was clipped by 0 bases and J by 9 bases; unmatched bases: 5. The CDR3 contains 15 residues. The CDR3 region is CASSYSGQGGSPLHF. CDR3 bases: TGTGCCAGCAGTTACTCGGGGCAGGGGGGTTCACCCCTCCACTTT.

This clone was counted a few times. This chain links TRBV11-2 with TRBJ2-1; 11 nucleotides align to TRBD2. Germline V gene lookup returns CDR1 SGHAT and CDR2 FQNNGV. The ends lost 0 bases at V and 7 bases at J; junction bases unmatched: 2. This CDR3 comprises 15 residues. CDR3 sequence: CASSLETSGKNEQFF. Here the CDR3 DNA reads TGTGCCAGCAGCTTAGAGACTAGCGGGAAGAATGAGCAGTTCTTC.

The genes are TRBV7-2 and TRBJ2-5; no reliable D call. Germline V CDR1 and CDR2: SGHTA, FQGNSA. The V end was cut by 0 bases, the J end by 2 bases, with 10 bases between. This CDR3 has 15 residues. This chain's CDR3 is CASSLAPGTQETQYF. DNA of the CDR3: TGTGCCAGCAGCTTAGCCCCGGGTACACAAGAGACCCAGTACTTC.

The chain links TRBV28 to TRBJ2-3; D perhaps matches TRBD2 (5 bases). CDR1 MDHEN and CDR2 SYDVKM come from the germline V gene. Trimming removed 6 bases from V and 2 bases from J, with 15 bases in between. CDR3 length: 15 amino acids. CDR3 loop: CASRLRGADTDTQYF. DNA for the CDR3: TGTGCCAGCAGACTACGAGGAGCGGACACAGATACGCAGTATTTT.

The gene calls are TRBV7-6 and TRBJ2-1; 10 bases agree with TRBD2. J lost 2 bases, V lost 5 bases, and 3 bases had no gene match. CDR1 and CDR2 from the germline V gene are SGHVS and FNYEAQ. The CDR3 is 15 amino acids. For the CDR3, the DNA is TGTGCCAGCAGCGCTAGCGGGAGTCCCTACAATGAGCAGTTCTTC. This encodes CASSASGSPYNEQFF.

The chain uses TRBV28 and TRBJ2-3; possibly TRBD2 for D (6 bases). Trimming left V 5 bases short and J 1 base short, with 10 bases between. The CDR3 consists of 14 residues. CDR1 is MDHEN and CDR2 is SYDVKM in the germline V gene. The CDR3, as DNA: TGTGCCAGCAGTCAGACTAGTGGCACAGATACGCAGTATTTT. This encodes CASSQTSGTDTQYF.

The chain joins TRBV5-1 to TRBJ2-1; TRBD1 matches 7 bases. The CDR3 contains 15 residues. Germline values: CDR1 SGHRS, CDR2 YFSETQ. V was pared by 0 bases and J by 4 bases, with 4 bases of the junction left unmatched. CDR3 amino acids: CASSLGRGQYNEQFF. The CDR3 nucleotides are TGCGCCAGCAGCTTGGGAAGGGGGCAATACAATGAGCAGTTCTTC.

The J gene is TRBJ1-4, the V gene TRBV30; 9 bases are shared with TRBD1. Germline lookup yields CDR1 GTSNPN and CDR2 SVGIG (reference sequence). J gave up 2 bases and V 4 bases, and 2 bases lay outside the gene matches. The CDR3 covers 14 residues. The CDR3 is CAWTGQGTNEKLFF. In DNA form, the CDR3 reads TGTGCCTGGACCGGACAGGGGACTAATGAAAAACTGTTTTTT.

The V call is TRBV5-1, the J call TRBJ2-3; TRBD1 might be the D (5 bases). Trimming pared 2 bases from V and 0 bases from J, leaving 7 bases between. CDR1 SGHRS and CDR2 YFSETQ come from the germline V gene. This CDR3 spans 14 amino acids. The CDR3 spells CASSFRASTDTQYF. The CDR3 DNA follows: TGCGCCAGCAGCTTCAGGGCTAGCACAGATACGCAGTATTTT. Full variable domain (missing parts from reference TRBV5-1 and TRBJ2-3): KAGVTQTPRYLIKTRGQQVTLSCSPISGHRSVSWYQQTPGQGLQFLFEYFSETQRNKGNFPGRFSGRQFSNSRSEMNVSTLELGDSALYLCASSFRASTDTQYFGPGTRLTVL.

The rearrangement uses TRBV18 and TRBJ2-7; possibly TRBD1 for D (6 bases). The germline V gene has CDR1 KGHSH and CDR2 LQKENI. Trimming left V 3 bases short and J 3 bases short, with 12 bases between. The CDR3 length is 14 residues. CDR3 region: CASSPRQANYEQYF. The CDR3 coding sequence is TGTGCCAGCTCACCGCGACAGGCCAACTACGAGCAGTACTTC.